These 6 T cell receptor beta chains share one sample of origin, sequenced in a study of immune characterization of retroperitoneal liposarcoma. MiXCR, run by TCRdb on the PCR reads, gives a single entry per CDR3 protein. The table shows around 20,000 distinct CDR3 sequences, with 37% occurring only once. Sequences were obtained from blood. Receptor source: a male donor with retroperitoneal liposarcoma.

CDR3 amino acids: CASSGIAGEEQYF. Here the CDR3 DNA reads TGTGCCAGCAGTGGGATAGCGGGAGAAGAGCAGTACTTC. The chain is built from TRBV6-4 and TRBJ2-1; TRBD2 matches at 9 bases. The J call could be wrong; TRBJ2-7 is a better fit for the DNA end. CDR1 MRHNA and CDR2 SNTAGT come from the germline V gene. The CDR3 runs to 13 residues.

V usage is TRBV7-2 and J usage is TRBJ1-4; 8 positions agree with TRBD1. This CDR3 has 15 residues. The germline gives CDR1 SGHTA, CDR2 FQGNSA. Trimming removed 4 bases from V and 7 bases from J; junction bases left unmatched: 8. The CDR3 region is CASSSSGTGGEKLFF. As DNA, the CDR3 is TGTGCCAGCAGCTCGAGCGGGACAGGAGGTGAAAAACTGTTTTTT.

This clonotype has a handful of counts. The chain combines TRBV11-2 with TRBJ2-2, with D unclear. V dropped 4 bases and J dropped 7 bases, with 10 bases sitting between them. The CDR3 is 13 residues long. Per the germline V gene, CDR1 is SGHAT and CDR2 is FQNNGV. Written as DNA, the CDR3 is TGTGCCAGCAGCTCTAGGGTCAGCGGGGAGCTGTTTTTT. Translation gives CASSSRVSGELFF. The full variable domain, rest sourced from reference TRBV11-2 and TRBJ2-2, is EAGVAQSPRYKIIEKRQSVAFWCNPISGHATLYWYQQILGQGPKLLIQFQNNGVVDDSQLPKDRFSAERLKGVDSTLKIQPAKLEDSAVYLCASSSRVSGELFFGEGSRLTVL.

The chain recombines TRBV19 with TRBJ1-2; TRBD1 matches 8 bases. Germline V CDR1 and CDR2: LNHDA, SQIVND (reference sequence). Trimming at V came to 4 bases and at J to 2 bases, leaving 9 bases not matched to a gene. This CDR3 is 16 amino acids long. CDR3 in DNA: TGTGCCAGTAGTAGTTACCGGGACAGGATAAACTATGGCTACACCTTC. Translation: CASSSYRDRINYGYTF. The complete variable domain, with remaining parts taken from reference TRBV19 and TRBJ1-2, reads DGGITQSPKYLFRKEGQNVTLSCEQNLNHDAMYWYRQDPGQGLRLIYYSQIVNDFQKGDIAEGYSVSREKKESFPLTVTSAQKNPTAFYLCASSSYRDRINYGYTFGSGTRLTVV.

Here the CDR3 DNA reads TGCGCCAGCAGCCAAGATCTGGGACAGAAAAACATTCAGTACTTC. This encodes CASSQDLGQKNIQYF. The genes are TRBV4-1 and TRBJ2-4; 7 nucleotides line up with TRBD1. Germline V gene data show CDR1 as MGHRA and CDR2 as YSYEKL. The V gene end was trimmed by 0 bases and the J gene end by 4 bases; junction bases not matched to a gene: 3. This CDR3 spans 15 amino acids.

In this sample, this clonotype is medium-sized. The rearrangement uses TRBV6-1 and TRBJ2-1; 10 bases map to TRBD1. The DNA end favors TRBJ2-7, so the J call may be wrong. The CDR3 runs to 13 residues. Per germline, CDR1 MNHNS and CDR2 SASEGT. DNA of the CDR3: TGTGCCAGCAGGGGACAGGGGAGTTACGAGCAGTACTTC. Translating gives CASRGQGSYEQYF.